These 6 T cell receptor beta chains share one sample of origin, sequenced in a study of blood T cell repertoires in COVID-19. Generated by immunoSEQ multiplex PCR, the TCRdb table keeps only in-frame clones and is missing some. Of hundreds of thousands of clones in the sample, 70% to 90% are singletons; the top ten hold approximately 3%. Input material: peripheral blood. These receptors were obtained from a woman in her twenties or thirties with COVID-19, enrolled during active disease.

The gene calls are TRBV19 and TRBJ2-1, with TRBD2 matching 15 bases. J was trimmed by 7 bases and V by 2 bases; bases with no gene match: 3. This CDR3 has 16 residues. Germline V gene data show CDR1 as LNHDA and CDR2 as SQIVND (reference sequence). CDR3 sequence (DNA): TGTGCCAGTAGTATAAGGACTAGCGGGGGGGTAAATGAGCAGTTCTTC. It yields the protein CASSIRTSGGVNEQFF. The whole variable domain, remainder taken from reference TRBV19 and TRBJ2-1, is DGGITQSPKYLFRKEGQNVTLSCEQNLNHDAMYWYRQDPGQGLRLIYYSQIVNDFQKGDIAEGYSVSREKKESFPLTVTSAQKNPTAFYLCASSIRTSGGVNEQFFGPGTRLTVL.

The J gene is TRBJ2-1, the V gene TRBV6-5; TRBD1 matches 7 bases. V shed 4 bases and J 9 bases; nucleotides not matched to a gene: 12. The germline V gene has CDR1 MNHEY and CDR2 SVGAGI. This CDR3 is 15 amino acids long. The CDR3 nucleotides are TGTGCCAGCAGTTTTCTCATAGGGGGCTCTTCTGAGCAGTTCTTC. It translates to CASSFLIGGSSEQFF.

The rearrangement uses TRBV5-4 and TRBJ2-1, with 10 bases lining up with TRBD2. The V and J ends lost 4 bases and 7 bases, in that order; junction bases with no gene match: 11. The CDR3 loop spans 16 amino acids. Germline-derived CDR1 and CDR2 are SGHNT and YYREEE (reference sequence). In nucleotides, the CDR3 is TGTGCCAGCAGCCCCGGGGGGCTAGCGGGAGAGAATGAGCAGTTCTTC. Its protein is CASSPGGLAGENEQFF.

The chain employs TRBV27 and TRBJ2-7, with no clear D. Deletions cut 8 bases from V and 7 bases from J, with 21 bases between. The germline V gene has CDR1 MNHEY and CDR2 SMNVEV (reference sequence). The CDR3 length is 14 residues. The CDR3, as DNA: TGTGCCAGCCTGCCCAGGATTAACAATGGGGAGCAGTACTTC. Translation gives CASLPRINNGEQYF.

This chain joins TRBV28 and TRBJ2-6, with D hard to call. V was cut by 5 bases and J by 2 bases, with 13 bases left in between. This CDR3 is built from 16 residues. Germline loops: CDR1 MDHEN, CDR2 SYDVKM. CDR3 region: CASSTSPPAGANVLTF. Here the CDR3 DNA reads TGTGCCAGCAGTACCTCCCCCCCGGCTGGGGCCAACGTCCTGACTTTC.

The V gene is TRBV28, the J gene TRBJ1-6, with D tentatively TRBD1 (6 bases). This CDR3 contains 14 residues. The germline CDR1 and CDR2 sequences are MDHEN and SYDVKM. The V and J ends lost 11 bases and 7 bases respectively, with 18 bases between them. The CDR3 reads CAAQQGLVNSPLHF. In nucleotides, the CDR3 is TGTGCCGCCCAACAGGGTCTGGTGAATTCACCCCTCCACTTT. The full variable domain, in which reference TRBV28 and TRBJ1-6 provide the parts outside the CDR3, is DVKVTQSSRYLVKRTGEKVFLECVQDMDHENMFWYRQDPGLGLRLIYFSYDVKMKEKGDIPEGYSVSREKKERFSLILESASTNQTSMYLCAAQQGLVNSPLHFGNGTRLTVT.